Below, 14 T cell receptor beta chains from the same sample are listed, as sequenced in a study of identical twins (dated by TCRdb to between 2015 and 2016). The library was prepared using 5' RACE. TCRdb lists the instrument as Illumina HiSeq 2000. The public reads were reprocessed in TCRdb via fastp at Q25 and MiXCR, keeping in-frame beta chains. Rows matching on CDR3 protein sequence are summarized as one entry with the most common DNA and genes. For this sample there are roughly 570,000 distinct CDR3 sequences; more than 9% appear just once. 2.5% to 3.5% of the sample is taken by the ten largest. These same data were also listed under a study on yellow fever vaccine responses in identical twins.

Sequences were obtained from PBMCs. The source of these receptors is a young woman in good health.

Ten or more counts support this clonotype. The chain links TRBV12-3 or TRBV12-4 to TRBJ1-2, with D maybe TRBD1 (6 bases). The CDR3 extends over 14 amino acids. V was trimmed by 5 bases and J by 4 bases, leaving 14 bases between them. CDR3 DNA sequence: TGTGCCAGCAGTCCCGGGACACGCGGCTATGGCTACACCTTC. As protein: CASSPGTRGYGYTF.

This clonotype occurred a few times. The chain is built from TRBV3-1 and TRBJ2-1; D gene ambiguous. The CDR3 has 16 amino acids. Germline V lookup: CDR1 LGHDT, CDR2 YNNKEL (reference sequence). V lost 4 bases to trimming and J lost 2 bases, with 15 bases between them. The chain's CDR3 is CASSPPGDFPYNEQFF. The CDR3 DNA sequence: TGTGCCAGCAGCCCCCCAGGAGATTTCCCCTACAATGAGCAGTTCTTC.

This clonotype was observed at least ten times. The chain uses TRBV9 and TRBJ1-1; perhaps TRBD1 as D (6 bases). CDR3 length: 15 amino acids. Trimming left V 3 bases short and J 1 base short, with 13 bases between. Germline V gene lookup returns CDR1 SGDLS and CDR2 YYNGEE. The CDR3 loop reads CASSEMTGSNTEAFF. CDR3 sequence (DNA): TGTGCCAGCAGCGAAATGACAGGTTCGAACACTGAAGCTTTCTTT.

In this sample, this clonotype turned up a few times. This rearrangement joins TRBV27 to TRBJ1-2, with 7 bases lining up with TRBD1. There are 13 residues in the CDR3. The V and J ends lost 2 bases and 8 bases, in that order; junction bases with no gene match: 5. The germline gives CDR1 MNHEY, CDR2 SMNVEV (reference sequence). The CDR3 bases are TGTGCCAGCAGTTTAAAGGGGGCAGGGGGCTACACCTTC. This sequence encodes CASSLKGAGGYTF.

This clonotype was detected ten times or more. The chain carries TRBV12-3 or TRBV12-4 and TRBJ1-2; perhaps TRBD1 as D (5 bases). Trimming took 7 bases from V and 8 from J, leaving 26 bases between them. The CDR3 extends over 16 amino acids. CDR3 sequence (DNA): TGTGCCAGCACTGAAGGCGCCCAGGGTAAAGTGGGGGGCTACACCTTC. This encodes CASTEGAQGKVGGYTF.

This clonotype was observed at least ten times. The chain links TRBV20-1 to TRBJ2-7; D is undetermined. CDR3 length equals 12 residues. Germline loops: CDR1 DFQATT, CDR2 SNEGSKA (reference sequence). CDR3: CSKVDRTYEQYF. CDR3 nucleotide sequence: TGCAGCAAGGTGGATCGAACCTACGAGCAGTACTTC.

This chain connects TRBV20-1 to TRBJ2-1; 13 bases align to TRBD2. Germline V gene lookup returns CDR1 DFQATT and CDR2 SNEGSKA (reference sequence). The CDR3 has 15 amino acids. J was trimmed by 9 bases and V by 3 bases; bases with no gene match: 8. DNA of the CDR3: TGCAGTGCTAGGGAACTAGCGGGAGGGCTGAGTGAGCAGTTCTTC. It encodes CSARELAGGLSEQFF.

Written as DNA, the CDR3 is TGTGCCATCAGTCTCGCCTCGTTGAGAGGAGAATTAAACTATGGCTACACCTTC. Translated: CAISLASLRGELNYGYTF. The chain is built from TRBV3-1 and TRBJ1-2; the D is unclear. V was cut by 10 bases and J by 2 bases, with 29 bases left in between. Looked up from germline, CDR1 is LGHDT and CDR2 is YNNKEL (reference sequence). This CDR3 is 18 amino acids long. Complete variable domain (other parts from reference TRBV3-1 and TRBJ1-2): DTAVSQTPKYLVTQMGNDKSIKCEQNLGHDTMYWYKQDSKKFLKIMFSYNNKELIINETVPNRFSPKSPDKAHLNLHINSLELGDSAVYFCAISLASLRGELNYGYTFGSGTRLTVV.

This clonotype has at least ten counts. This chain links TRBV4-3 with TRBJ2-7, with TRBD1 as a possible D gene (6 bases). The V end was cut by 0 bases, the J end by 6 bases, with 15 bases between. Germline V gene lookup returns CDR1 LGHNA and CDR2 YSLEER. This CDR3 region has 15 residues. In nucleotides, the CDR3 is TGCGCCAGCAGCCAAGAGCAGGGGCTAAATGCCGAGCAGTACTTC. Its translation is CASSQEQGLNAEQYF.

The chain combines TRBV4-2 with TRBJ2-1, with 7 bases that match TRBD2. There are 17 residues in the CDR3. V was clipped by 1 base and J by 7 bases; unmatched bases: 13. Germline lookup yields CDR1 LGHNA and CDR2 YNFKEQ. In DNA, the CDR3 is TGTGCCAGCAGCCAAGGGTTGGGTCTAGCGGAGTGGAATGAGCAGTTCTTC. Protein: CASSQGLGLAEWNEQFF.

The V gene is TRBV3-1, the J gene TRBJ1-3, with unresolved D. Trimming shortened V by 0 bases and J by 0 bases, and 12 bases separated the two germline ends. Germline values: CDR1 LGHDT, CDR2 YNNKEL (reference sequence). The CDR3 spans 17 residues. The CDR3, as DNA: TGTGCCAGCAGCCAAGAGGTCCCCGTCAGCTCTGGAAACACCATATATTTT. Amino acid sequence: CASSQEVPVSSGNTIYF.

This clonotype came up many times. J is TRBJ1-5 and V is TRBV12-3 or TRBV12-4; D gene ambiguous. This CDR3 region has 13 residues. The V and J ends lost 1 base and 3 bases respectively, with 4 bases between them. The CDR3 protein is CASSLGNNQPQHF. The CDR3 DNA follows: TGTGCCAGCAGTTTAGGAAACAATCAGCCCCAGCATTTT.

This clonotype has only a few counts. This rearrangement joins TRBV20-1 to TRBJ1-1; 8 nucleotides line up with TRBD1. There are 14 residues in the CDR3. Per germline, CDR1 DFQATT and CDR2 SNEGSKA (reference sequence). V lost 5 bases to trimming and J lost 5 bases; unmatched junction nucleotides: 10. Here the CDR3 reads CSAWKQGVGTEAFF. CDR3 sequence (DNA): TGCAGTGCTTGGAAACAGGGGGTAGGGACTGAAGCTTTCTTT.

V and J are TRBV6-5 and TRBJ2-1, with D maybe TRBD1 (6 bases). The germline V and J ends were trimmed by 2 bases and 4 bases, with 9 bases remaining between them. There are 14 residues in the CDR3. Per germline, CDR1 MNHEY and CDR2 SVGAGI. The CDR3 region is CASSYRTVYNEQFF. The CDR3 nucleotides read TGTGCCAGCAGTTACCGGACAGTTTACAATGAGCAGTTCTTC.